The 18 T cell receptor beta chains given below trace back to one sample, sequenced in a study of T cell repertoires in cytomegalovirus infection. TCRdb fed the reads into MiXCR, producing one record per CDR3 protein. The sample records 40,000 to 55,000 distinct CDR3 sequences, over 20% being singletons. Their antigen targets remain unknown. The sequenced sample was CD8+ T cells from cultured PBMCs, obtained from culture after CMV antigen stimulation. Receptors originate from a human donor in good health (CMV status not recorded). Some clones in this sample may be carry-over from other donors' samples.

The chain has TRBV28 and TRBJ2-7; unclear D gene. V was trimmed by 5 bases and J by 4 bases, leaving 6 bases between them. Germline values: CDR1 MDHEN, CDR2 SYDVKM. The CDR3 has 11 amino acids. The chain's CDR3 is CASSPDYEQYF. The CDR3 nucleotides are TGTGCCAGCAGTCCTGATTACGAGCAGTACTTC.

The CDR3 loop reads CSVVDGATDYGYTF. CDR3 bases: TGCAGCGTTGTTGACGGCGCAACGGATTATGGCTACACCTTC. The chain joins TRBV29-1 to TRBJ1-2, with D unresolved. Trimming removed 4 bases from V and 5 bases from J, with 17 bases in between. There are 14 residues in the CDR3. The germline gives CDR1 SQVTM, CDR2 ANQGSEA. The whole variable domain, filled in from reference TRBV29-1 and TRBJ1-2, reads SAVISQKPSRDICQRGTSLTIQCQVDSQVTMMFWYRQQPGQSLTLIATANQGSEATYESGFVIDKFPISRPNLTFSTLTVSNMSPEDSSIYLCSVVDGATDYGYTFGSGTRLTVV.

The table lists this clonotype with a few counts. The chain links TRBV27 to TRBJ1-1, with 9 bases aligning to TRBD1. Germline V gene sequence: CDR1 MNHEY, CDR2 SMNVEV (reference sequence). The V segment lost 6 bases and the J segment 8 bases; nucleotides outside the gene matches: 13. The CDR3 is made up of 15 amino acids. The CDR3 nucleotides read TGTGCCAGCAGACGGAAGTGGACAGGGGATCTCGAAGCTTTCTTT. It codes for CASRRKWTGDLEAFF.

This clonotype was seen a handful of times. The chain links TRBV7-9 to TRBJ2-1; tentative D call: TRBD1 (5 bases). The V gene's germline CDR1 is SEHNR and CDR2 FQNEAQ (reference sequence). CDR3 length equals 17 residues. Trimming removed 0 bases at V and 3 bases at J, with 15 bases between. The CDR3 DNA reads TGTGCCAGCAGCTTAGCCGGCGGATGGGGCAGCTACAATGAGCAGTTCTTC. Amino acids: CASSLAGGWGSYNEQFF.

This sequence joins TRBV9 and TRBJ2-1; 9 bases align to TRBD2. The CDR3 is 17 amino acids. The germline V gene encodes CDR1 SGDLS and CDR2 YYNGEE. With V trimmed by 5 bases and J by 8 bases, 17 bases remained unmatched. This CDR3 is CASSGTGVSGRKYEQFF. The CDR3, as DNA: TGTGCCAGCAGTGGGACCGGGGTTAGCGGGAGAAAGTATGAGCAGTTCTTC.

The table lists this clonotype with many counts. J is TRBJ2-1 and V is TRBV19, with D perhaps TRBD1 (5 bases). CDR3 size: 14 residues. CDR1 LNHDA and CDR2 SQIVND come from the germline V gene (reference sequence). V gave up 5 bases and J gave up 3 bases, with 11 bases separating them. The CDR3 region has the DNA TGTGCCAGTAGTTGGTCAGGGTACTACAATGAGCAGTTCTTC. Translation gives CASSWSGYYNEQFF.

The chain joins TRBV7-9 to TRBJ2-1, with D perhaps assigned TRBD1 or TRBD2 (5 bases each). Germline CDR1 is SEHNR and CDR2 is FQNEAQ (reference sequence). V lost 5 bases and J 6 bases, leaving 26 bases between the germline ends. The CDR3 extends over 18 amino acids. The CDR3 protein is CASSMSPKERDPGNEQFF. DNA for the CDR3: TGTGCCAGCAGCATGTCCCCCAAGGAAAGGGACCCGGGCAATGAGCAGTTCTTC. Based on the CDR3 plus reference TRBV7-9 and TRBJ2-1, the full variable domain is DTGVSQNPRHKITKRGQNVTFRCDPISEHNRLYWYRQTLGQGPEFLTYFQNEAQLEKSRLLSDRFSAERPKGSFSTLEIQRTEQGDSAMYLCASSMSPKERDPGNEQFFGPGTRLTVL.

This clonotype occurred a few times. The V and J genes are TRBV15 and TRBJ1-5; D might be TRBD1 (5 bases). Germline loops: CDR1 LNHNV, CDR2 YYDKDF (reference sequence). The CDR3 contains 16 residues. Trimming shortened V by 1 base and J by 7 bases, and 17 bases separated the two germline ends. This CDR3 is CATSRGLAGPSQPQHF. The CDR3 DNA sequence: TGTGCCACCAGCAGAGGTCTCGCAGGGCCTTCCCAGCCCCAGCATTTT.

This clonotype was seen at least ten times. This chain joins TRBV28 and TRBJ2-1; no definite D call. The ends were cut back, 5 bases at V and 0 bases at J, with 2 bases in the middle. Germline V gene sequence: CDR1 MDHEN, CDR2 SYDVKM. This CDR3 spans 12 amino acids. CDR3 residues: CASSASYNEQFF. The CDR3 bases are TGTGCCAGCAGTGCCTCCTACAATGAGCAGTTCTTC.

The sample holds many counts of this clonotype. The chain couples TRBV20-1 to TRBJ2-4; 8 bases agree with TRBD2. This CDR3 region has 17 residues. The J segment lost 0 bases and the V segment lost 3 bases, leaving 10 bases of the junction unmatched. In germline, CDR1 is DFQATT, CDR2 SNEGSKA (reference sequence). CDR3 residues: CSARALERGLAKNIQYF. The CDR3 nucleotides read TGCAGTGCTAGGGCCCTAGAGCGGGGGTTAGCCAAAAACATTCAGTACTTC.

The V gene is TRBV6-4, the J gene TRBJ2-1, with 9 bases identical to TRBD2. Germline-derived CDR1 and CDR2 are MRHNA and SNTAGT. The CDR3 contains 16 residues. J lost 7 bases, V lost 3 bases, and 10 bases had no gene match. CDR3 DNA: TGTGCCAGCAGTGAGCAACCCGGGACTAGCCCAAATGAGCAGTTCTTC. Amino acid sequence: CASSEQPGTSPNEQFF.

This clonotype was seen only a few times. This chain links TRBV7-9 with TRBJ1-1; maybe TRBD1 (6 bases). Germline CDR1 and CDR2: SEHNR and FQNEAQ (reference sequence). The CDR3 sequence is 14 residues long. Deletions cut 5 bases from V and 1 base from J, with 11 bases between. The DNA for the CDR3 is TGTGCCAGCAGCACTACAGGGAAGAACACTGAAGCTTTCTTT. It specifies CASSTTGKNTEAFF.

The V and J genes are TRBV7-9 and TRBJ2-7; D is ambiguous. Germline V CDR1 and CDR2: SEHNR, FQNEAQ (reference sequence). The CDR3 loop spans 12 amino acids. Trimming took 0 bases from V and 3 from J, leaving 3 bases between them. Here the CDR3 DNA reads TGTGCCAGCAGCTTAGCCCTCTACGAGCAGTACTTC. It translates to CASSLALYEQYF.

This clonotype was counted only a few times. The chain carries TRBV5-5 and TRBJ2-7; D unresolved. The V gene lost 3 bases and the J gene lost 0 bases, with 13 bases spanning the gap. Germline-derived CDR1 and CDR2 are SGHKS and YYEKEE (reference sequence). This CDR3 region has 15 residues. The CDR3 protein is CASSSPNMNSYEQYF. In nucleotides, the CDR3 is TGTGCCAGCAGCTCGCCAAACATGAACTCCTACGAGCAGTACTTC.

The gene calls are TRBV7-9 and TRBJ2-7; D may correspond to TRBD1 or TRBD2 (5 bases each). Germline CDR1 reads SEHNR; CDR2 reads FQNEAQ (reference sequence). V was clipped by 1 base and J by 2 bases, with 15 bases between them. The CDR3 is 16 residues long. The CDR3 sequence is CASSLEAGTATYEQYF. For the CDR3, the DNA is TGTGCCAGCAGCTTAGAAGCCGGGACGGCGACCTACGAGCAGTACTTC.

The chain has TRBV7-9 and TRBJ1-1; D might be TRBD1 (6 bases). Germline assignment: CDR1 SEHNR and CDR2 FQNEAQ (reference sequence). The germline V and J ends were trimmed by 1 base and 7 bases, with 13 bases remaining between them. The CDR3 sequence is 14 residues long. CDR3 nucleotides: TGTGCCAGCAGCTTAGGCCAGGGGACCTATGAAGCTTTCTTT. Translating gives CASSLGQGTYEAFF.

The rearrangement links TRBV20-1 to TRBJ2-2; D gene ambiguous. Trimming stripped 3 bases from V and 6 bases from J, with 17 bases between. The CDR3 loop spans 15 amino acids. Germline V gene data show CDR1 as DFQATT and CDR2 as SNEGSKA (reference sequence). The CDR3 is CSARYGGGESGELFF. The CDR3 region has the DNA TGCAGTGCTAGGTATGGCGGTGGAGAGTCCGGGGAGCTGTTTTTT.

This clonotype has a handful of counts. This chain links TRBV20-1 with TRBJ2-1, with 10 bases identical to TRBD2. This CDR3 spans 17 amino acids. Germline V gives CDR1 DFQATT, CDR2 SNEGSKA (reference sequence). J gave up 5 bases and V 5 bases, and 15 bases lay outside the gene matches. This CDR3 reads CSALKRPSGRVHNEQFF. CDR3 DNA: TGCAGTGCTTTAAAAAGACCTAGCGGGAGAGTCCACAATGAGCAGTTCTTC.